One sample yielded the 24 T cell receptor beta chains listed below, sequenced in a study of cytomegalovirus exposure and HLA in healthy donors. Use of 60 Vbeta and 13 Jbeta primers characterized the PCR. Profiled with immunoSEQ multiplex PCR; TCRdb holds only in-frame clones, not every one. The data show around 98,000 clones, roughly 81% seen once. The source material was PBMCs. Receptors originate from a man aged 40-49 years in good health and CMV-seronegative.

This sequence joins TRBV4-3 and TRBJ1-4, with 8 positions matching TRBD1. The V gene end was trimmed by 0 bases and the J gene end by 8 bases; junction bases not matched to a gene: 8. Germline CDR1 LGHNA, CDR2 YSLEER. This CDR3 has 16 amino acids. The CDR3 loop is CASSQERTGMGEKLFF. The CDR3 DNA reads as TGCGCCAGCAGCCAAGAGCGGACAGGGATGGGGGAAAAACTGTTTTTT.

The DNA for the CDR3 is TGTGCCAGCAAAAGGGACGGCGGGGGCCAAGAGACCCAGTACTTC. Its translation: CASKRDGGGQETQYF. This chain joins TRBV2 and TRBJ2-5; 7 nucleotides align to TRBD2. Germline CDR1 reads SNHLY; CDR2 reads FYNNEI. The CDR3 totals 15 residues. Trimming cost V 7 bases and J 1 base; bases outside gene matches: 9.

This clone turned up a few times. The chain couples TRBV5-1 to TRBJ1-6; D not certain. This CDR3 is built from 15 residues. Trimming pared 0 bases from V and 7 bases from J, leaving 11 bases between. Germline values: CDR1 SGHRS, CDR2 YFSETQ. The CDR3 loop is CASSLDHSKNSPLHF. For the CDR3, the DNA is TGCGCCAGCAGCTTGGATCACAGTAAAAATTCACCCCTCCACTTT.

The chain employs TRBV5-4 and TRBJ1-3; D unresolved. The V gene's germline CDR1 is SGHNT and CDR2 YYREEE (reference sequence). The CDR3 covers 14 residues. Between the trimmed V and J ends, which lost 4 bases and 0 bases, there was a span of 8 bases. Written as DNA, the CDR3 is TGTGCCAGCAGCCCCCGCGGCTCTGGAAACACCATATATTTT. It translates to CASSPRGSGNTIYF.

The chain joins TRBV6-1 to TRBJ2-4, with D possibly being TRBD2 (5 bases). This CDR3 contains 15 residues. With 10 bases removed from V and 0 bases from J, the gap between germline ends came to 16 bases. Germline lookup yields CDR1 MNHNS and CDR2 SASEGT. The CDR3 loop reads CAIQRAELAKNIQYF. The CDR3 nucleotides read TGTGCCATCCAGAGGGCAGAACTAGCCAAAAACATTCAGTACTTC.

The V and J genes are TRBV5-1 and TRBJ2-3; 10 positions match TRBD1. Germline CDR1 and CDR2: SGHRS and YFSETQ. This CDR3 is 18 amino acids long. With 1 base clipped from V and 0 bases from J, the junction kept 8 bases outside the gene matches. The CDR3 reads CASSLLGQGTTSTDTQYF. CDR3 sequence (DNA): TGCGCCAGCAGCTTGTTGGGACAGGGGACAACTAGCACAGATACGCAGTATTTT.

V usage is TRBV27 and J usage is TRBJ1-5, with D unresolved. The CDR3 has 13 residues. Germline CDR1 MNHEY, CDR2 SMNVEV (reference sequence). With 5 bases removed from V and 0 bases from J, the gap between germline ends came to 5 bases. DNA of the CDR3: TGTGCCAGCAGTCGTTATAGCAATCAGCCCCAGCATTTT. The encoded protein is CASSRYSNQPQHF.

As regards this clone: The sample has other DNA sequences that encode this CDR3 too. The chain recombines TRBV7-9 with TRBJ1-1, with D perhaps matching TRBD1 (6 bases). Trimming stripped 5 bases from V and 3 bases from J, with 10 bases between. Germline V gives CDR1 SEHNR, CDR2 FQNEAQ (reference sequence). The CDR3 sequence is 13 residues long. For the CDR3, the DNA is TGTGCCAGCAGCCCGCAGGGGCACACTGAAGCTTTCTTT. Protein sequence: CASSPQGHTEAFF.

This CDR3 reads CASSGEGGSYNEQFF. The CDR3 DNA follows: TGCGCCAGCAGCGGGGAAGGAGGCTCCTACAATGAGCAGTTCTTC. The genes are TRBV4-1 and TRBJ2-1; TRBD2 might be the D (5 bases). The V gene lost 5 bases and the J gene lost 0 bases, with 11 bases spanning the gap. The CDR3 spans 15 residues. The V gene's germline CDR1 is MGHRA and CDR2 YSYEKL.

The chain combines TRBV29-1 with TRBJ2-2; no definite D call. Trimming took 2 bases from V and 3 from J, leaving 10 bases between them. CDR1 and CDR2 (germline): SQVTM, ANQGSEA. The CDR3 runs to 14 residues. CDR3 sequence (DNA): TGCAGCGTTGAAAGAGTACCGGACACCGGGGAGCTGTTTTTT. Translating it yields CSVERVPDTGELFF.

This chain connects TRBV5-4 to TRBJ1-2; D is perhaps TRBD1 (5 bases). Germline V gene sequence: CDR1 SGHNT, CDR2 YYREEE (reference sequence). V lost 2 bases, J lost 2 bases, and 16 bases lay in between. The CDR3 runs 16 residues. CDR3 amino acids: CASSFGALQANYGYTF. The CDR3 DNA is TGTGCCAGCAGCTTTGGGGCTCTACAGGCCAACTATGGCTACACCTTC.

The V gene is TRBV5-4, the J gene TRBJ1-6; weak D call: TRBD1 (5 bases). CDR1 and CDR2 (germline): SGHNT, YYREEE (reference sequence). V was cut by 1 base and J by 7 bases, with 9 bases left in between. The CDR3 runs to 14 residues. The CDR3 reads CASSLTGRNSPLHF. CDR3 sequence (DNA): TGTGCCAGCAGCTTGACAGGACGAAATTCACCCCTCCACTTT.

This clone appeared a single time. The V gene is TRBV5-1, the J gene TRBJ1-1; D unresolved. Trimming removed 5 bases from V and 8 bases from J, with 10 bases in between. This CDR3 comprises 11 residues. Germline V gives CDR1 SGHRS, CDR2 YFSETQ. The CDR3 sequence: CASRNEGEAFF. DNA of the CDR3: TGCGCCAGCAGGAATGAGGGAGAAGCTTTCTTT. Together with reference TRBV5-1 and TRBJ1-1, the CDR3 gives the full variable domain: KAGVTQTPRYLIKTRGQQVTLSCSPISGHRSVSWYQQTPGQGLQFLFEYFSETQRNKGNFPGRFSGRQFSNSRSEMNVSTLELGDSALYLCASRNEGEAFFGQGTRLTVV.

The chain links TRBV29-1 to TRBJ1-2, with a possible D match to TRBD1 (5 bases). The CDR3 covers 11 residues. CDR1 and CDR2 from the germline V gene are SQVTM and ANQGSEA. The V gene lost 3 bases and the J gene lost 7 bases, with 9 bases spanning the gap. CDR3 sequence: CSVEQGAGYTF. The CDR3 nucleotides read TGCAGCGTTGAGCAGGGTGCTGGCTACACCTTC.

The V and J genes are TRBV2 and TRBJ1-6; TRBD1 agrees at 10 bases. Germline CDR1 SNHLY, CDR2 FYNNEI. This CDR3 is built from 15 residues. V gave up 3 bases and J gave up 10 bases; unmatched junction bases: 6. The CDR3 DNA reads as TGTGCCAGCAGTGAGGGGACAGGGGCCAGGTCACCCCTCCACTTT. Translated: CASSEGTGARSPLHF.

The chain is built from TRBV7-8 and TRBJ1-1; D not certain. The CDR3 contains 12 residues. Trimming shortened V by 5 bases and J by 6 bases, and 10 bases separated the two germline ends. Germline CDR1 reads SGHVS; CDR2 reads FQNEAQ. CDR3 region: CASSRGHPEAFF. CDR3 DNA sequence: TGTGCCAGCAGCCGAGGTCATCCTGAAGCTTTCTTT.

The V call is TRBV7-8, the J call TRBJ1-6; D perhaps matches TRBD1 (6 bases). This CDR3 comprises 16 residues. Germline V CDR1 and CDR2: SGHVS, FQNEAQ. The V end was cut by 4 bases, the J end by 10 bases, with 20 bases between. DNA for the CDR3: TGTGCCAGCAGCTCTAACAGGGTTTCCTCGAACTCACCCCTCCACTTT. This gives the protein CASSSNRVSSNSPLHF.

The chain employs TRBV5-8 and TRBJ2-1, with TRBD2 as a possible D gene (5 bases). This CDR3 is built from 13 residues. The germline gives CDR1 SGHTS, CDR2 YDEGEE. The V end lost 2 bases, the J end lost 8 bases, and 11 bases lay between the germline ends. Here the CDR3 reads CASSLSRAYEQFF. Written as DNA, the CDR3 is TGTGCCAGCAGCTTATCGAGGGCGTATGAGCAGTTCTTC.

This clone was picked up a small number of times. The chain joins TRBV29-1 to TRBJ2-3; D uncertain. The CDR3 loop spans 10 amino acids. Trimming cost V 3 bases and J 7 bases, with 5 bases left between them. CDR1 is SQVTM, CDR2 ANQGSEA, per germline. CDR3: CSVDANTQYF. In DNA form, the CDR3 reads TGCAGCGTTGACGCGAATACGCAGTATTTT.

The chain links TRBV4-1 to TRBJ2-5; D might be TRBD2 (5 bases). This CDR3 has 15 amino acids. V shed 0 bases and J shed 4 bases, with 12 bases lying between them. Germline CDR1 MGHRA, CDR2 YSYEKL. CDR3: CASSQDEGTGETQYF. The CDR3 nucleotides are TGCGCCAGCAGCCAAGATGAGGGAACCGGAGAGACCCAGTACTTC.

The chain recombines TRBV2 with TRBJ2-5, with a weak D call TRBD2 (5 bases). Trimming cost V 6 bases and J 2 bases, with 16 bases left between them. The CDR3 runs 15 residues. Germline V CDR1 and CDR2: SNHLY, FYNNEI. The CDR3 spells CASRPRGLAQETQYF. As DNA, the CDR3 is TGTGCCAGCAGGCCCCGAGGGCTAGCTCAAGAGACCCAGTACTTC.

This clone has just one count. The junction departs from the called germline gene at one end, perhaps through a read error. The chain employs TRBV6-1 and TRBJ2-7; 9 positions agree with TRBD1. Germline V CDR1 and CDR2: MNHNS, SASEGT. CDR3 length equals 14 residues. The CDR3: CTSSSAGTGTEQYF. Written as DNA, the CDR3 is TGTACCAGCAGTTCCGCCGGGACAGGGACCGAGCAGTACTTC.

Turning to this clone: At one boundary the junction diverges from the germline segment, which might be a read error. This sequence joins TRBV11-3 and TRBJ2-2, with D possibly being TRBD1 (5 bases). This CDR3 spans 18 amino acids. Germline CDR1 SGHNT, CDR2 YENEEA. This chain's CDR3 is CASSLMGRAKGNAGELFF. The CDR3 DNA reads TGTGCCAGCAGCTTAATGGGCAGGGCGAAGGGGAACGCCGGGGAGCTGTTTTTT.

The rearrangement links TRBV18 to TRBJ1-4, with D unresolved. The CDR3 sequence is 14 residues long. The V and J ends lost 1 base and 7 bases respectively, with 10 bases between them. Germline loops: CDR1 KGHSH, CDR2 LQKENI. The CDR3 spells CASSPRSSVEKLFF. The CDR3, as DNA: TGTGCCAGCTCACCACGTTCATCAGTTGAAAAACTGTTTTTT.